This T cell receptor (beta chain) was found in a study of OX40 agonist ivuxolimab in advanced cancers. The table came from immunoSEQ multiplex PCR; TCRdb's copy has only in-frame clones and leaves some out. Seen here are approximately 58,000 clones, around 90% observed once, and the top ten hold almost 0.45%. This CDR3 is 12 amino acids long. The V gene's germline CDR1 is SGHTA and CDR2 FQGNSA. The V end was cut by 1 base, the J end by 4 bases, with 3 bases between. This sequence originates from an adult with an advanced solid tumor such as melanoma, head and neck, liver or kidney cancer. The sequencing used CD4+ or CD8+ T cells sorted from blood, collected in a trial of the OX40 agonist ivuxolimab. The chain uses TRBV7-2 and TRBJ2-3; D not certain. The CDR3 region is CASSLDADTQYF. CDR3 nucleotides: TGTGCCAGCAGCTTAGATGCAGATACGCAGTATTTT.